This TCR beta chain was profiled in a study of blood T cell repertoires in COVID-19. Overall study: Acute and convalescent COVID-19 samples came from the United States, Italy and Spain. PBMCs, B-cell-depleted T cells, or T cells provided the cDNA or gDNA that made up the material.

Authors' processing steps: Amplification from reference gene primers served as the basis for estimated nucleated cell counts. Measured with immunoSEQ multiplex PCR; TCRdb has only the in-frame clones, and not every one. V, J and clone size are those of that table, while D and trimming were read from the DNA. Here the sample spans some 260,000 clones, roughly 91% being singletons. The TCR was taken from a woman aged 40 to 50 who had recovered from COVID-19. Sequencing was done on a sample of peripheral blood.

The CDR3 nucleotides read TGTGCCAGCAGTTTCGCAGGGATCCGAGAGACCCAGTACTTC. This translates into CASSFAGIRETQYF. The gene calls are TRBV6-2 or TRBV6-3 and TRBJ2-5, with a tentative D call TRBD1 (5 bases). The V and J ends lost 4 bases and 4 bases respectively, with 13 bases between them. The CDR3 has 14 residues. CDR1 is MNHEY and CDR2 is SVGEGT in the germline V gene.